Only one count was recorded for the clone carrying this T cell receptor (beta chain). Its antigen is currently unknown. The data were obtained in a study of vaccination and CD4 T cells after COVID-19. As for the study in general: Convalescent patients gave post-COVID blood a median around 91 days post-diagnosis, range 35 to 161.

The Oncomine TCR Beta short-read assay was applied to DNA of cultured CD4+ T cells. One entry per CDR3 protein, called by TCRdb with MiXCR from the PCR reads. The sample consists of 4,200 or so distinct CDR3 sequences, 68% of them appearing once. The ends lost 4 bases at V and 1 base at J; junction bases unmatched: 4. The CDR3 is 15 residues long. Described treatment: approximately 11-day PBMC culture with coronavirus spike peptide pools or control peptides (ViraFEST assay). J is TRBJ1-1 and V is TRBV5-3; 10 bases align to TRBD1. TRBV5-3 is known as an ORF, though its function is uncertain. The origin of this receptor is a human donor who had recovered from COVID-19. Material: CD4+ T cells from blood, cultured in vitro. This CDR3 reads CARSGDRGRNTEAFF. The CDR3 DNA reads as TGTGCCAGAAGCGGGGACAGGGGAAGGAACACTGAAGCTTTCTTT.